Listed here is a single T cell receptor (beta chain). V lost 1 base to trimming and J lost 10 bases, with 15 bases between them. The CDR3 extends over 14 amino acids. CDR1 and CDR2 from the germline V gene are SGHRS and YFSETQ. These data are taken from a study of cytomegalovirus exposure and HLA in healthy donors. Sequenced by immunoSEQ multiplex PCR; TCRdb stores in-frame clones only, minus some. The sample yields hundreds of thousands of clones, around 86% seen once. The rearrangement links TRBV5-1 to TRBJ2-1; D possibly corresponds to TRBD2 (5 bases). Sequencing used PBMCs. This clonotype was obtained from a woman younger than 35 in good health and CMV-seronegative. CDR3 DNA: TGCGCCAGCAGCTTGATAGACTACCTCAGGGAGCAGTTCTTC. Protein: CASSLIDYLREQFF.